This is a list of T cell receptor beta chains from one sample in a study of T-cell reconstitution after alpha-beta-depleted transplantation in children. TCRdb recomputed calls from the PCR reads with MiXCR, one row per CDR3 protein. This sample has fewer than 550,000 distinct CDR3 sequences, with roughly 17% found just once. The source was PBMCs, mostly from graft donor cells, collected 360 days after TCRalphabeta/CD19-depleted stem cell transplant. The receptors shown here come from a boy under three years old who had a stem cell transplant for Wiskott-Aldrich syndrome, so the T cells may come from the graft donor. Both conserved end residues are part of each CDR3. Fields, in order: clone size, V gene, J gene, D gene, CDR3 length, CDR3 protein, CDR3 DNA. The D gene is left open where the match is weak. Clone size is shown for a subset of rows, as once, few, many or a class of expanded clone.

NA	TRBV11-3	TRBJ1-1	TRBD1	14	CASSFRGEDTEAFF	TGTGCCAGCAGCTTCAGGGGGGAAGACACTGAAGCTTTCTTT
few	TRBV25-1	TRBJ2-2	TRBD2	16	CASSDWTSPNTGELFF	TGTGCCAGCAGTGACTGGACTAGTCCGAACACCGGGGAGCTGTTTTTT
few	TRBV7-9	TRBJ2-3	TRBD2	13	CASSPTSADTQYF	TGTGCCAGCAGTCCGACTAGCGCAGATACGCAGTATTTT
many	TRBV29-1	TRBJ1-2	NA	11	CSVSKNYGYTF	TGCAGCGTTAGCAAAAACTATGGCTACACCTTC
NA	TRBV4-3	TRBJ1-2	NA	14	CASSQDPGYYGYTF	TGCGCCAGCAGCCAAGATCCAGGGTACTATGGCTACACCTTC
few	TRBV4-3	TRBJ2-7	NA	15	CASSQDRGTTGEQYF	TGCGCCAGCAGCCAAGATCGGGGGACAACGGGCGAGCAGTACTTC
few	TRBV10-3	TRBJ2-3	NA	13	CAIKLGGTDTQYF	TGTGCCATCAAACTAGGAGGGACAGATACGCAGTATTTT
few	TRBV5-5	TRBJ2-7	NA	12	CASSLSPPYTVF	TGTGCCAGCAGCTTGAGTCCCCCCTATACCGTCTTC
NA	TRBV6-2/TRBV6-3	TRBJ2-2	NA	13	CASTSTNTGELFF	TGTGCCAGCACCTCTACGAACACCGGGGAGCTGTTTTTT
NA	TRBV20-1	TRBJ2-5	NA	14	CSAREAGSMETQYF	TGCAGTGCTAGGGAGGCAGGGAGTATGGAGACCCAGTACTTC
NA	TRBV6-5	TRBJ2-5	TRBD2	17	CASSYSRRGTSQETQYF	TGTGCCAGCAGTTACTCCAGGCGGGGGACGTCACAAGAGACCCAGTACTTC
few	TRBV7-8	TRBJ2-3	TRBD1	16	CASSIRDRMFTDTQYF	TGTGCCAGCAGCATCCGGGACAGGATGTTCACAGATACGCAGTATTTT
NA	TRBV7-6	TRBJ1-1	NA	14	CASSLVSGVAEAFF	TGTGCCAGCAGCTTAGTGAGCGGGGTCGCTGAAGCTTTCTTT
NA	TRBV20-1	TRBJ2-1	NA	15	CSASLGLFFDNEQFF	TGCAGTGCTAGTTTAGGGCTATTTTTTGACAATGAGCAGTTCTTC
few	TRBV20-1	TRBJ2-5	NA	12	CSASRTKETQYF	TGCAGTGCTAGCCGGACTAAAGAGACCCAGTACTTC
NA	TRBV2	TRBJ2-3	NA	14	CASTPQGVEDTQYF	TGTGCCAGCACTCCTCAGGGTGTCGAAGATACGCAGTATTTT
many	TRBV12-3/TRBV12-4	TRBJ2-1	NA	14	CASRTGPFYNEQFF	TGTGCCAGCAGGACTGGACCATTCTACAATGAGCAGTTCTTC
NA	TRBV11-1	TRBJ2-2	TRBD1	18	CASSFRDRVIVDTGELFF	TGTGCCAGCAGCTTTCGGGACAGGGTGATTGTAGACACCGGGGAGCTGTTTTTT
NA	TRBV5-4	TRBJ1-1	NA	14	CASSPTGADTEAFF	TGTGCCAGCAGCCCGACGGGGGCGGACACTGAAGCTTTCTTT
NA	TRBV24-1	TRBJ1-4	NA	18	CATSDFGAPQEANEKLFF	TGTGCCACCAGTGATTTCGGGGCACCCCAAGAGGCTAATGAAAAACTGTTTTTT
NA	TRBV15	TRBJ1-5	TRBD1	17	CATSRDSPGTGNQPQHF	TGTGCCACCAGCAGAGATTCCCCCGGGACAGGGAATCAGCCCCAGCATTTT
NA	TRBV7-8	TRBJ2-4	TRBD2	15	CASSLGRAAKNIQYF	TGTGCCAGCAGCCTAGGGAGGGCAGCCAAAAACATTCAGTACTTC
NA	TRBV7-6	TRBJ1-4	NA	16	CASSLERYGGEEKLFF	TGTGCCAGCAGCTTAGAGCGGTACGGGGGTGAGGAAAAACTGTTTTTT
few	TRBV7-2	TRBJ2-7	TRBD2	16	CASSFTSGKRTYEQYF	TGTGCCAGCAGTTTCACTAGCGGGAAAAGGACCTACGAGCAGTACTTC
few	TRBV5-6	TRBJ2-7	NA	14	CASSFFWSGHEQYF	TGTGCCAGCAGCTTTTTCTGGTCAGGGCACGAGCAGTACTTC
NA	TRBV13	TRBJ2-1	TRBD1	16	CASRPGTGNSYNEQFF	TGTGCCAGCAGGCCCGGGACAGGGAACTCCTACAATGAGCAGTTCTTC
NA	TRBV5-1	TRBJ2-2	TRBD1	15	CASSLNRGHAGELFF	TGCGCCAGCAGCTTAAACAGGGGGCACGCCGGGGAGCTGTTTTTT
NA	TRBV25-1	TRBJ1-2	NA	12	CASSLLGGGYTF	TGTGCCAGCAGTCTCCTAGGTGGTGGCTACACCTTC
many	TRBV12-3/TRBV12-4	TRBJ2-1	NA	16	CASSFRGLGSYNEQFF	TGTGCCAGCAGTTTCCGCGGGTTGGGCTCCTACAATGAGCAGTTCTTC
NA	TRBV29-1	TRBJ2-5	TRBD2	13	CSVGVAGGETQYF	TGCAGCGTTGGGGTGGCGGGAGGAGAGACCCAGTACTTC
NA	TRBV10-3	TRBJ1-6	NA	13	CAISDGGNSPLHF	TGTGCCATCAGTGATGGGGGGAATTCACCCCTCCACTTT
many	TRBV27	TRBJ2-2	NA	16	CASRRGGFYNTGELFF	TGTGCCAGCCGTCGAGGAGGATTCTACAACACCGGGGAGCTGTTTTTT
few	TRBV6-2/TRBV6-3	TRBJ2-3	TRBD2	13	CASRFSSSGTQYF	TGTGCCAGCAGGTTTTCTTCTAGCGGTACGCAGTATTTT
few	TRBV5-1	TRBJ2-5	TRBD1	14	CASSLRQGVETQYF	TGCGCCAGCAGCTTACGACAGGGGGTAGAGACCCAGTACTTC
many	TRBV11-2	TRBJ2-1	TRBD2	15	CASSPGEGRLNEQFF	TGTGCCAGCAGCCCGGGGGAGGGCCGGTTAAATGAGCAGTTCTTC
NA	TRBV6-1	TRBJ2-7	TRBD1	16	CASSSQGWGQGREQYF	TGTGCCAGCAGTTCACAAGGGTGGGGACAGGGTCGCGAGCAGTACTTC
few	TRBV5-5	TRBJ2-5	NA	15	CASSTPGPREETQYF	TGTGCCAGCAGCACTCCCGGGCCTCGGGAGGAGACCCAGTACTTC
few	TRBV7-8	TRBJ2-2	NA	13	CASSLAGAGELFF	TGTGCCAGCAGCTTAGCAGGGGCCGGGGAGCTGTTTTTT
few	TRBV6-5	TRBJ1-2	TRBD1	12	CASSWTGQGYTF	TGTGCCAGCAGTTGGACAGGGCAGGGCTACACCTTC
NA	TRBV5-1	TRBJ2-7	NA	12	CASRSSPYEQYF	TGCGCCAGTCGCAGTTCACCCTACGAGCAGTACTTC
few	TRBV5-1	TRBJ2-1	TRBD2	15	CASSLGAGADNEQFF	TGCGCCAGCAGCTTGGGAGCGGGAGCGGACAATGAGCAGTTCTTC
NA	TRBV4-1	TRBJ2-7	NA	16	CASSQGRLAPRNEQYF	TGCGCCAGCAGCCAAGGGCGGCTAGCCCCCAGAAACGAGCAGTACTTC
few	TRBV5-1	TRBJ2-7	NA	15	CASTCGREGAYEQYF	TGCGCCAGCACCTGTGGGCGGGAAGGAGCCTACGAGCAGTACTTC
few	TRBV7-2	TRBJ2-1	TRBD1	16	CASSLEGTGIYNEQFF	TGTGCCAGCAGCTTGGAGGGGACAGGGATCTACAATGAGCAGTTCTTC